This TCR beta chain was observed in a study of control samples from healthy donors and cancer patients. TCRdb's copy holds only in-frame clones and misses some; the assay was immunoSEQ multiplex PCR. The sample records 65,000 to 70,000 clones, over 65% being singletons. A single count supports this clone. The CDR3 runs 14 residues. The germline V gene has CDR1 SGHRS and CDR2 YFSETQ. V was pared by 0 bases and J by 4 bases, with 10 bases between. The receptor comes from a woman aged 50 to 60 with lung cancer. The V gene is TRBV5-1, the J gene TRBJ1-1; D unresolved. Sequencing used PBMCs. The CDR3 reads CASSLGGQSTEAFF. The CDR3 bases are TGCGCCAGCAGCTTGGGCGGGCAGAGCACTGAAGCTTTCTTT.